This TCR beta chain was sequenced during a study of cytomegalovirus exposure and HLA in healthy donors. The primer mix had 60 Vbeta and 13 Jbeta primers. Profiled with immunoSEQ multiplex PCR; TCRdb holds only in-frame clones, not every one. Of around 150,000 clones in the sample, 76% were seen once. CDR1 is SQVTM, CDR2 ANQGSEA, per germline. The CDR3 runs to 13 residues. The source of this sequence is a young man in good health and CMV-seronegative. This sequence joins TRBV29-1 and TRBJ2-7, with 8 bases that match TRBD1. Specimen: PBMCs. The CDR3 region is CSALAGGWNEQYF. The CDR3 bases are TGCAGTGCCTTAGCAGGGGGCTGGAACGAGCAGTACTTC.